A single sample gave rise to the 2 T cell receptor beta chains below, sequenced in a study of T cells in women clearing cervical HPV infection. Sequenced by immunoSEQ multiplex PCR; TCRdb stores in-frame clones only, minus some. Its listing shows 46,000 or so clones. Sequencing was carried out using blood buffy coat. These receptors all stem from a woman aged 18 to 69 with a cervical HPV16 infection that either progressed to CIN3+ or cleared (not recorded which).

CDR3 sequence reads: CASSEMTGGPYEQYF. The part of the CDR3 DNA that was read is TGTGCCAGCAGTGAAATGACAGGGGGCCCCTACGAG. The V gene is TRBV2, the J gene TRBJ2-7; 10 bases align to TRBD1. From the germline J gene comes the end of the CDR3, since the read stops 3 residues before it. The V and J ends lost 2 bases and 2 bases, in that order; junction bases with no gene match: 3. From germline, CDR1 is SNHLY and CDR2 FYNNEI. The CDR3 totals 15 residues.

This CDR3 reads CASSLVGAGYNEQFF. The sequenced CDR3 bases are TGTGCCAGCAGCTTAGTGGGAGCGGGGTACAATGAG. The rearrangement joins TRBV11-3 to TRBJ2-1, with 7 bases identical to TRBD2. The read finishes 3 residues shy of the CDR3 end, and the germline J gene is used to complete it. With V trimmed by 1 base and J by 4 bases, 4 bases remained unmatched. The CDR3 totals 15 residues. The germline V gene encodes CDR1 SGHNT and CDR2 YENEEA. Full variable domain (rest looked up from reference TRBV11-3 and TRBJ2-1): EAGVVQSPRYKIIEKKQPVAFWCNPISGHNTLYWYLQNLGQGPELLIRYENEEAVDDSQLPKDRFSAERLKGVDSTLKIQPAELGDSAVYLCASSLVGAGYNEQFFGPGTRLTVL.